A few counts support the clone carrying this T cell receptor beta chain. The data belong to a study of T-cell reconstitution after alpha-beta-depleted transplantation in children. Unique molecular identifiers were incorporated when the TCRbeta library was constructed. TCRdb recomputed calls from the PCR reads with MiXCR, one row per CDR3 protein. Among roughly 610,000 distinct CDR3 sequences, more than 9% were seen once, and the ten largest hold about 4.2%. Trimming stripped 6 bases from V and 1 base from J, with 12 bases between. Germline V CDR1 and CDR2: DFQATT, SNEGSKA (reference sequence). The CDR3 is made up of 13 amino acids.

The genes are TRBV20-1 and TRBJ1-1; D is undetermined. Here the sequenced sample was PBMCs from the stem cell graft donor, taken from the stem cell graft. The receptor comes from a human donor who donated a stem cell graft to a child with acute myeloid leukemia. The CDR3 loop is CSAPNEGNTEAFF. The CDR3, as DNA: TGCAGTGCCCCAAACGAGGGGAACACTGAAGCTTTCTTT.